This entry lists 20 T cell receptor beta chains sequenced from one sample in a study of blood T cell repertoires in COVID-19. The protocol was immunoSEQ multiplex PCR, while the TCRdb copy is restricted to in-frame clones and leaves out a portion. This table has about 95,000 clones, around 87% appearing once. Input material: peripheral blood. Receptor source: a human donor in a cohort sampled during active COVID-19.

This rearrangement joins TRBV5-4 to TRBJ2-7, with unresolved D. CDR1 and CDR2 from the germline V gene are SGHNT and YYREEE (reference sequence). This CDR3 comprises 15 residues. Trimming left V 5 bases short and J 0 bases short, with 15 bases between. The CDR3 reads CASRSTSSGSYEQYF. In DNA form, the CDR3 reads TGTGCCAGCAGATCCACCTCTTCCGGCTCCTACGAGCAGTACTTC.

The chain recombines TRBV3-1 (or the pseudogene TRBV3-2) with TRBJ1-3; D remains unclear. The CDR3 is 13 residues long. Germline CDR1 is LGHDT and CDR2 is YNNKEL (reference sequence). V was cut by 4 bases and J by 9 bases, with 13 bases left in between. CDR3 in DNA: TGTGCCAGCAGCCCCATCTTGCGTGGCACCATATATTTT. Its translation is CASSPILRGTIYF.

The chain has TRBV10-3 and TRBJ2-3, with no clear D. Germline V gene lookup returns CDR1 ENHRY and CDR2 SYGVKD. Trimming pared 2 bases from V and 0 bases from J, leaving 6 bases between. The CDR3 covers 14 residues. CDR3 bases: TGTGCCATCAGTGAGGGGCTTAGCACAGATACGCAGTATTTT. Translating it yields CAISEGLSTDTQYF.

This rearrangement joins TRBV9 to TRBJ1-1; 7 positions agree with TRBD1. The CDR3 is 16 residues long. V trimming: 0 bases; J trimming: 2 bases; junction bases outside the gene matches: 7. The V gene's germline CDR1 is SGDLS and CDR2 YYNGEE. CDR3: CASSVEGGRANTEAFF. The CDR3 nucleotides are TGTGCCAGCAGCGTAGAAGGGGGCAGGGCTAACACTGAAGCTTTCTTT.

This clone was seen just once. V is TRBV5-1 and J is TRBJ1-6, with a weak D call TRBD1 (5 bases). CDR1 and CDR2 from the germline V gene are SGHRS and YFSETQ. Trimming pared 0 bases from V and 9 bases from J, leaving 10 bases between. The CDR3 consists of 14 residues. The CDR3 DNA is TGCGCCAGCAGCTTGGCAGGGCAGACTTCACCCCTCCACTTT. Residues: CASSLAGQTSPLHF.

DNA for the CDR3: TGTGCCAGTAGTATAGATAAGGGGCTTGAAGCTTTCTTT. Its protein product is CASSIDKGLEAFF. The chain recombines TRBV19 with TRBJ1-1; tentative D call: TRBD1 (5 bases). Looked up from germline, CDR1 is LNHDA and CDR2 is SQIVND (reference sequence). V was clipped by 0 bases and J by 7 bases, with 9 bases between them. CDR3 length equals 13 residues.

This chain connects TRBV5-6 to TRBJ1-4, with TRBD1 matching 7 bases. The CDR3 sequence is 16 residues long. The germline V gene encodes CDR1 SGHDT and CDR2 YYEEEE. With 4 bases clipped from V and 0 bases from J, the junction kept 6 bases outside the gene matches. DNA for the CDR3: TGTGCCAGCAGCCGAGGCAGGGGGGCAACTAATGAAAAACTGTTTTTT. Its translation is CASSRGRGATNEKLFF.

J is TRBJ2-3 and V is TRBV7-2, with 9 bases lining up with TRBD2. Per germline, CDR1 SGHTA and CDR2 FQGNSA. V was clipped by 1 base and J by 5 bases; unmatched bases: 7. There are 16 residues in the CDR3. The CDR3 coding sequence is TGTGCCAGCAGCTTAGAGGCGGGGGGGATTCTAGATACGCAGTATTTT. This gives the protein CASSLEAGGILDTQYF.

The chain has TRBV30 and TRBJ2-5; TRBD2 matches 8 bases. Germline CDR1 is GTSNPN and CDR2 is SVGIG (reference sequence). The ends lost 2 bases at V and 7 bases at J; junction bases unmatched: 6. The CDR3 is made up of 13 amino acids. The DNA for the CDR3 is TGTGCCTGGAGTCCGGGGGGGGCTGCGACCCAGTACTTC. This translates into CAWSPGGAATQYF.

The J gene is TRBJ2-6, the V gene TRBV19; D ambiguous. The V gene's germline CDR1 is LNHDA and CDR2 SQIVND (reference sequence). V lost 6 bases and J lost 1, with 16 bases in between. The CDR3 is made up of 17 amino acids. CDR3 coding DNA: TGTGCCAGTAGACCCGGTCAGGAACCATCTGGGGCCAACGTCCTGACTTTC. Protein sequence: CASRPGQEPSGANVLTF.

The chain has TRBV7-8 and TRBJ2-5; 7 nucleotides line up with TRBD1. The ends lost 4 bases at V and 2 bases at J; junction bases unmatched: 4. Germline-derived CDR1 and CDR2 are SGHVS and FQNEAQ. The CDR3 runs to 14 residues. The CDR3 DNA reads TGTGCCAGCAGCTCGACAGGGCGACAAGAGACCCAGTACTTC. Amino acids: CASSSTGRQETQYF.

The chain employs TRBV4-2 and TRBJ2-2; TRBD2 aligns across 9 bases. From germline, CDR1 is LGHNA and CDR2 YNFKEQ. CDR3 length equals 15 residues. Trimming at V came to 3 bases and at J to 4 bases, leaving 3 bases not matched to a gene. CDR3 bases: TGTGCCAGCAGCCACGGTAGCGGGGGCACCGGGGAGCTGTTTTTT. This codes for CASSHGSGGTGELFF.

This chain uses TRBV5-5 with TRBJ1-1; D call uncertain. V was shortened by 3 bases and J by 5 bases, with 14 bases between the two germline ends. The V gene's germline CDR1 is SGHKS and CDR2 YYEKEE (reference sequence). The CDR3 sequence is 14 residues long. CDR3 loop: CASSSVEGGTEAFF. CDR3 nucleotides: TGTGCCAGCAGCTCGGTCGAGGGAGGAACTGAAGCTTTCTTT.

The chain employs TRBV6-5 and TRBJ2-5; D possibly corresponds to TRBD2 (5 bases). V was clipped by 5 bases and J by 4 bases, with 14 bases between them. Looked up from germline, CDR1 is MNHEY and CDR2 is SVGAGI. The length of the CDR3 is 14 residues. The CDR3 bases are TGTGCCAGCAGTCCCAGAAGCGGCAGAGAGACCCAGTACTTC. Translated, it gives CASSPRSGRETQYF.

The CDR3 spells CASSAKGQVNTEAFF. The CDR3 DNA reads as TGTGCCAGCAGCGCGAAGGGACAGGTGAACACTGAAGCTTTCTTT. V usage is TRBV9 and J usage is TRBJ1-1; 8 bases map to TRBD1. The J segment lost 0 bases and the V segment lost 3 bases, leaving 4 bases of the junction unmatched. This CDR3 has 15 residues. Germline CDR1 and CDR2: SGDLS and YYNGEE. Supplemented by reference TRBV9 and TRBJ1-1, the full variable domain reads DSGVTQTPKHLITATGQRVTLRCSPRSGDLSVYWYQQSLDQGLQFLIQYYNGEERAKGNILERFSAQQFPDLHSELNLSSLELGDSALYFCASSAKGQVNTEAFFGQGTRLTVV.

This rearrangement joins TRBV9 to TRBJ1-4; D gene ambiguous. V gave up 0 bases and J gave up 0 bases, with 6 bases separating them. The CDR3 contains 15 residues. The germline V gene has CDR1 SGDLS and CDR2 YYNGEE. Here the CDR3 DNA reads TGTGCCAGCAGCGTAGCTCCCGCAACTAATGAAAAACTGTTTTTT. It is translated as CASSVAPATNEKLFF.

The chain couples TRBV5-1 to TRBJ2-1; 10 bases are a match to TRBD1. V shed 5 bases and J 7 bases; nucleotides not matched to a gene: 12. Germline V gives CDR1 SGHRS, CDR2 YFSETQ. There are 16 residues in the CDR3. CDR3 bases: TGCGCCAGCAGTCTTCCCGACAGGGGGCGAGGTAATGAGCAGTTCTTC. Translating it yields CASSLPDRGRGNEQFF.

This chain links TRBV4-2 with TRBJ1-1; no clear D. The germline V gene encodes CDR1 LGHNA and CDR2 YNFKEQ. V lost 7 bases, J lost 1 base, and 16 bases lay in between. CDR3 length equals 15 residues. The CDR3 here is CASNYRGSANTEAFF. For the CDR3, the DNA is TGTGCCAGCAATTACCGGGGTTCGGCGAACACTGAAGCTTTCTTT.

V usage is TRBV7-9 and J usage is TRBJ1-2; maybe TRBD1 (5 bases). Germline CDR1 and CDR2: SEHNR and FQNEAQ (reference sequence). The CDR3 contains 14 residues. V lost 1 base and J lost 4, with 10 bases in between. CDR3 sequence reads: CASSLGTRAYGYTF. In DNA, the CDR3 is TGTGCCAGCAGCTTAGGGACCAGGGCCTATGGCTACACCTTC.

This sequence joins TRBV19 and TRBJ1-5; a possible D gene is TRBD1 (6 bases). Germline V gene lookup returns CDR1 LNHDA and CDR2 SQIVND (reference sequence). The V gene lost 3 bases and the J gene lost 3 bases, with 9 bases spanning the gap. The CDR3 contains 14 residues. In DNA form, the CDR3 reads TGTGCCAGTAGTATTCAGGGGCTCAATCAGCCCCAGCATTTT. Translated, it gives CASSIQGLNQPQHF.